This record covers a single T cell receptor beta chain. Its antigen is as yet unknown. This sample was included in a study of T cells in Graves' hyperthyroidism and ophthalmopathy. Study-level findings and limits: From stable hyperthyroidism, ophthalmopathy was set apart by a 13 V-J model.

Germline CDR1 LNHDA, CDR2 SQIVND (reference sequence). The CDR3 length is 13 residues. Deletions cut 4 bases from V and 4 bases from J, with 9 bases between. Using RNA transcripts as the source, TCR beta CDR3 regions were amplified. The primer set for the first-round RT-PCR of the TCR CDR3 was HTBI. TCRdb re-analysed the multiplex PCR reads in MiXCR, keeping a single row per CDR3 protein. Here the sample spans 300,000 to 450,000 distinct CDR3 sequences, approximately 17% being singletons. The TCR originated in a woman in her twenties or thirties with Graves' hyperthyroidism that later progressed to Graves' ophthalmopathy. Sequenced: blood. The J gene is TRBJ2-3, the V gene TRBV19; D possibly corresponds to TRBD2 (6 bases). CDR3: CASSTPGADTQYF. The CDR3 DNA follows: TGTGCCAGTAGTACCCCGGGAGCAGATACGCAGTATTTT.